The TCR beta chain under discussion was sequenced for a study of neurological immune-mediated disorders. There are a few counts of this clonotype. 5'RACE with 10-nucleotide random UMIs generated the cDNA. One entry per CDR3 protein results from TCRdb running MiXCR on the 5' RACE reads. The data show roughly 48,000 distinct CDR3 sequences, with more than 20% seen just once and approximately 23% held by the top ten. Sequences were obtained from PBMCs. This clonotype was obtained from a woman in her 70s in good health.

The DNA for the CDR3 is TGTGCCAGCAGCCAACAGACAGGGTTTACTGAAGCTTTCTTT. It codes for CASSQQTGFTEAFF. This chain links TRBV7-2 with TRBJ1-1; 7 nucleotides match TRBD1. The germline V gene has CDR1 SGHTA and CDR2 FQGNSA. This CDR3 spans 14 amino acids. V was pared by 5 bases and J by 5 bases, with 8 bases of the junction left unmatched. Complete variable domain (other parts from reference TRBV7-2 and TRBJ1-1): GAGVSQSPSNKVTEKGKDVELRCDPISGHTALYWYRQSLGQGLEFLIYFQGNSAPDKSGLPSDRFSAERTGGSVSTLTIQRTQQEDSAVYLCASSQQTGFTEAFFGQGTRLTVV.